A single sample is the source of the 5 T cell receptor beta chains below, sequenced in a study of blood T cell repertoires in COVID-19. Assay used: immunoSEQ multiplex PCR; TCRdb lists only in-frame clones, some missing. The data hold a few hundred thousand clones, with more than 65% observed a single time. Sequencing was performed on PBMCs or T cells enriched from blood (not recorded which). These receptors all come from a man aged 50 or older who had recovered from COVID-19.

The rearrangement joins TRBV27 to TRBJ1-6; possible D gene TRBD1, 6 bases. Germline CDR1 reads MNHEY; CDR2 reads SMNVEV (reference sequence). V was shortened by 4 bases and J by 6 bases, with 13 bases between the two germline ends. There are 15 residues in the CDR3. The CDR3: CASSWNQGLNSPLHF. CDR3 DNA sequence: TGTGCCAGCAGTTGGAATCAGGGGCTTAATTCACCCCTCCACTTT.

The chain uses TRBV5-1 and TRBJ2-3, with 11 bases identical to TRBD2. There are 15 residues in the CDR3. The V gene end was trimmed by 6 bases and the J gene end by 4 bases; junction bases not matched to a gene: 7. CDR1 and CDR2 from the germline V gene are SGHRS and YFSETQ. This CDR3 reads CASTLSGGAADTQYF. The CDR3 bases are TGCGCCAGCACCCTTAGCGGGGGGGCGGCAGATACGCAGTATTTT.

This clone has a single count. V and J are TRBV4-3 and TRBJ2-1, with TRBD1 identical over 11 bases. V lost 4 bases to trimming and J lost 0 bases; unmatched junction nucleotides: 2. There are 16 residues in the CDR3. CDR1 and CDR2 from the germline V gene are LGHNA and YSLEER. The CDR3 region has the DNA TGCGCCAGCAGCCTGGGGACAGGGGGCTCCTACAATGAGCAGTTCTTC. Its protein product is CASSLGTGGSYNEQFF.

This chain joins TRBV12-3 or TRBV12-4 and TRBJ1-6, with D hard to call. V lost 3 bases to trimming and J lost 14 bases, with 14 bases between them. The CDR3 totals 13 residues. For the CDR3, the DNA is TGTGCCAGCAGTTTCCGGTATACAGCTGCCCTCCACTTT. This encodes CASSFRYTAALHF.

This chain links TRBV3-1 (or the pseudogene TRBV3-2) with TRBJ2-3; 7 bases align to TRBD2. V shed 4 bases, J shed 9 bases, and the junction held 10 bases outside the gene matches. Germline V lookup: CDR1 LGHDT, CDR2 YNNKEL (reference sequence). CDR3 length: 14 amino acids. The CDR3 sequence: CASSPGFGGGTQYF. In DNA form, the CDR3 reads TGTGCCAGCAGCCCAGGATTTGGGGGGGGGACGCAGTATTTT.